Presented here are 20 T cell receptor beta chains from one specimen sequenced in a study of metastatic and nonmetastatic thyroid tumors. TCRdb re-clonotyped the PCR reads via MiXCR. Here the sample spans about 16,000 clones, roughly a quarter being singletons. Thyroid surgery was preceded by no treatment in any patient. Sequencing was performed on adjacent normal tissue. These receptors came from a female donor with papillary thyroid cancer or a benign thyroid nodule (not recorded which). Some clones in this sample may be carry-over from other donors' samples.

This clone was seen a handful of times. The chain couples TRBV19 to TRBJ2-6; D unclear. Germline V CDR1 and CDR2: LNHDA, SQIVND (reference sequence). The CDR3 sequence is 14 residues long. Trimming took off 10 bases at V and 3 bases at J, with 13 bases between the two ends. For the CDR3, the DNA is TGTGCCACCAAGCCGGTGGTTGGGGCCAACGTCCTGACTTTC. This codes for CATKPVVGANVLTF.

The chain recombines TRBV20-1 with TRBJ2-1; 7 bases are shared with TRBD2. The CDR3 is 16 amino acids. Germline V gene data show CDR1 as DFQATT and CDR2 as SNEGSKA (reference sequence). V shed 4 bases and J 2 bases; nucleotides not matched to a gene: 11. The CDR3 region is CSAILWRGSPYNEQFF. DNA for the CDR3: TGCAGTGCTATCCTCTGGCGCGGGAGCCCCTACAATGAGCAGTTCTTC.

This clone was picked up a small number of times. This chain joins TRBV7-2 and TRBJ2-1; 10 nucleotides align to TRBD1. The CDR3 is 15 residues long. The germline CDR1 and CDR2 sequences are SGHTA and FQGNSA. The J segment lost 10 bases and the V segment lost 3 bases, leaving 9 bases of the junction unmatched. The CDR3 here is CASSLTGGAGGEQFF. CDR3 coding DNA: TGTGCCAGCAGCTTGACAGGGGGCGCTGGGGGGGAGCAGTTCTTC.

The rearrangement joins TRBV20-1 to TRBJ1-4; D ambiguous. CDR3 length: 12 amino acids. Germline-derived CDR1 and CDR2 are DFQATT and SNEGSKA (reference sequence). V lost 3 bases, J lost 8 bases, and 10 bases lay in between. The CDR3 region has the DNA TGCAGTGCTAGTTTCGCCTTCGAAAAACTGTTTTTT. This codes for CSASFAFEKLFF.

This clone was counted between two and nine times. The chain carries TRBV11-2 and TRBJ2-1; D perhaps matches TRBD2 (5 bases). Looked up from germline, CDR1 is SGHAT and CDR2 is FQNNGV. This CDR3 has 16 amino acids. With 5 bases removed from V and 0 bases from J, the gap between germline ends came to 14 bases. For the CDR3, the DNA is TGTGCCAGCAGCCGTACTACTAGAAGCTCCTACAATGAGCAGTTCTTC. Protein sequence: CASSRTTRSSYNEQFF.

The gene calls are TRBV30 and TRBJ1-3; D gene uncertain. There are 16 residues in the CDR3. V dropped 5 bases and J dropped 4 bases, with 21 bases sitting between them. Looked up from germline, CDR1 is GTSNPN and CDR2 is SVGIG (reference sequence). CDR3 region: CAWWALGSGQGNTIYF. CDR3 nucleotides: TGTGCCTGGTGGGCCCTTGGAAGTGGGCAAGGAAACACCATATATTTT.

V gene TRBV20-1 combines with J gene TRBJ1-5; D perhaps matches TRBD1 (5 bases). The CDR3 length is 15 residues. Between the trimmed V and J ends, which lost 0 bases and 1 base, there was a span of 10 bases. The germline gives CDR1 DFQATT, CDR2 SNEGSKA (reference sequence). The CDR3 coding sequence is TGCAGTGCTAGAGATAGGCAGGGAAGCAATCAGCCCCAGCATTTT. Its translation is CSARDRQGSNQPQHF.

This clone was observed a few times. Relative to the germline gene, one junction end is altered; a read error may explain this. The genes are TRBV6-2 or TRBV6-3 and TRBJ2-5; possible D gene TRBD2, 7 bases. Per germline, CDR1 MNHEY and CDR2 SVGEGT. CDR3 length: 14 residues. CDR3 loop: CASGIGGAKETRYF. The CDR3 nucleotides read TGTGCCAGCGGTATAGGGGGGGCGAAGGAGACCCGGTACTTC.

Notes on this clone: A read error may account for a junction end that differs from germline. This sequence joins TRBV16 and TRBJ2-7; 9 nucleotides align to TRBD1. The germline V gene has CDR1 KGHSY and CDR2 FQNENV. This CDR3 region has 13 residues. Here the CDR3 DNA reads TGTGCAAGCCGGGTGGGACAGGGCTACGAGAAGTACTTC. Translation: CASRVGQGYEKYF.

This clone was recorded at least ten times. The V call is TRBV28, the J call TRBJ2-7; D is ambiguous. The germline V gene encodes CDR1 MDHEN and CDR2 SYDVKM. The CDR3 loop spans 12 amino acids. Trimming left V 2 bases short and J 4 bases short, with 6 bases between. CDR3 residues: CASSLQRYEQYF. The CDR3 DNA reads TGTGCCAGCAGTTTACAGAGATACGAGCAGTACTTC.

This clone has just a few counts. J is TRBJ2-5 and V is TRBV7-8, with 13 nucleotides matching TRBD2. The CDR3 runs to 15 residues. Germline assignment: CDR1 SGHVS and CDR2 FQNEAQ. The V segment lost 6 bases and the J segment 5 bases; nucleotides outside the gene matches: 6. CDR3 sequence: CASRWTSGRGETQYF. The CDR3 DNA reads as TGTGCCAGCAGGTGGACTAGCGGGAGAGGGGAGACCCAGTACTTC.

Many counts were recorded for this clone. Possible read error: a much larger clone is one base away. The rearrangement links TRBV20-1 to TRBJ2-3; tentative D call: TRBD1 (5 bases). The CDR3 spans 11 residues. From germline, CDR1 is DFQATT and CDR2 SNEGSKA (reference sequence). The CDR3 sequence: CIAARGDTQYF. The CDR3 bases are TGCATTGCTGCTAGGGGAGATACGCAGTATTTT.

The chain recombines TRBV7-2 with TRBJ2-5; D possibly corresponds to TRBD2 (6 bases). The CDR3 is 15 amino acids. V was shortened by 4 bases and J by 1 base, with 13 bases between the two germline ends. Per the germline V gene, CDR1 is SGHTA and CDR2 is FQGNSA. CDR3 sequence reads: CASSWRRGPQETQYF. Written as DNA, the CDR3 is TGTGCCAGCAGCTGGAGGCGGGGCCCCCAAGAGACCCAGTACTTC.

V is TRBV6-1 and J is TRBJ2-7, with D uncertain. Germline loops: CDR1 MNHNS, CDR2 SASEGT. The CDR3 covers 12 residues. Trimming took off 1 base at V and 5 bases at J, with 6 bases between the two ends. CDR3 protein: CASSEVPHEQYF. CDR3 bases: TGTGCCAGCAGTGAAGTCCCCCACGAGCAGTACTTC.

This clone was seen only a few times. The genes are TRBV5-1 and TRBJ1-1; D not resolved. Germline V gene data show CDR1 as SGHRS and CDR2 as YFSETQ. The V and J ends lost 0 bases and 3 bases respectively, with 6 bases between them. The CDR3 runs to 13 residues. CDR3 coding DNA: TGCGCCAGCAGCTTGGAGGCGTACACTGAAGCTTTCTTT. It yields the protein CASSLEAYTEAFF.

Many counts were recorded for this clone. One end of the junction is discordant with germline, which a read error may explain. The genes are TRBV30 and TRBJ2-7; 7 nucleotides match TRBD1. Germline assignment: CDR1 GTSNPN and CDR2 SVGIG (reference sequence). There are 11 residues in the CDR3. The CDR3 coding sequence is TGTGCCTGGAGCCGAGAGGGGGCTATGAACTTC. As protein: CAWSREGAMNF.

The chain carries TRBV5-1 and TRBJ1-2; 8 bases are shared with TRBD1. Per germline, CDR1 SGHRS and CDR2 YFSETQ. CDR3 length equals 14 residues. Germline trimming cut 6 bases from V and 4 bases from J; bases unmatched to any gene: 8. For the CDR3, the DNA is TGCGCCAGCACCGTCGGGCAGGGGGCCTATGGCTACACCTTC. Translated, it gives CASTVGQGAYGYTF.

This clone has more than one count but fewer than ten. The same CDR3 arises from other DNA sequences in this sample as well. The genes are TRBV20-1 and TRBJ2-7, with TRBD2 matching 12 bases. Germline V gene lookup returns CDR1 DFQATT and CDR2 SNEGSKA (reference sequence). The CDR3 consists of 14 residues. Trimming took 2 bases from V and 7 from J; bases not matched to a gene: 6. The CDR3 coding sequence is TGCAGTGCTAGAACGGCTAGCGGGAGGGGGGAGCAGTACTTC. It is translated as CSARTASGRGEQYF.

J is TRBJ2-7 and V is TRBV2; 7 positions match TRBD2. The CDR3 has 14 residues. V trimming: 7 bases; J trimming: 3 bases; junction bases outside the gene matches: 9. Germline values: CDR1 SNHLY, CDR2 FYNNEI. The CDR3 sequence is CASTSEASGYEQYF. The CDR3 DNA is TGTGCCAGCACATCGGAGGCTAGCGGCTACGAGCAGTACTTC.

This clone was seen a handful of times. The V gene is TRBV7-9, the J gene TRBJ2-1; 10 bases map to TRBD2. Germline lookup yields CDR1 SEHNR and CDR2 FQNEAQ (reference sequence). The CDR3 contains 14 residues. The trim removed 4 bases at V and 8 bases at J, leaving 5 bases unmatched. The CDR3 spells CASSSLGLADEQFF. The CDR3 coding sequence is TGTGCCAGCAGCTCCCTCGGACTAGCGGATGAGCAGTTCTTC.